Below, one T cell receptor beta chain is given with its context. Its specificity is unknown. Other DNA sequences in the sample encode the same CDR3. These data come from a study of shared clonotypes between healthy human individuals. General observations from the study: Generation probability values for non-shared clonotypes were lower than those for clonotypes shared by all four donors.

Sequencing used immunoSEQ multiplex PCR; TCRdb keeps in-frame clones, though not all of them. The top ten hold approximately 1.5% of the sample, which has about 1 million clones, more than 65% seen once. CDR1 is GTSNPN and CDR2 is SVGIG in the germline V gene (reference sequence). The CDR3 extends over 13 amino acids. Trimming cost V 1 base and J 0 bases, with 4 bases left between them. V is TRBV30 and J is TRBJ2-1; unclear D gene. Sequencing input: memory CD4+ T cells sorted from blood. Subset denoted: CD45RA-negative fraction. The receptor's source is a man aged 18 to 29 in good health. This CDR3 is CAWSGSSYNEQFF. The CDR3 DNA is TGTGCCTGGAGTGGCTCCTCCTACAATGAGCAGTTCTTC.